Listed here is a single T cell receptor beta chain. Its antigen is unidentified. This CDR3 has 15 amino acids. CDR1 and CDR2 (germline): SGHVS, FQNEAQ. V lost 3 bases to trimming and J lost 5 bases; unmatched junction nucleotides: 8. The sample is drawn from a study of T cell responses to AZD1222 COVID-19 vaccine. Overall study results and limits: Seropositivity was recorded at baseline in only a handful of AZD1222 recipients. Scientists sampled the repertoires only once the peak T cell response had passed.

Only in-frame clones appear in the TCRdb table, and some are missing; sequencing was by immunoSEQ multiplex PCR. The sample shows under 150,000 clones, approximately 92% of them seen only once. The specimen was peripheral blood, collected on day 0 of AZD1222 vaccination. The V call is TRBV7-8, the J call TRBJ1-2, with 8 bases matching TRBD1. The clonotype was recovered from an adult in good health. CDR3 region: CASSFTGQDTYGYTF. CDR3 DNA sequence: TGTGCCAGCAGCTTCACGGGACAGGACACTTATGGCTACACCTTC.